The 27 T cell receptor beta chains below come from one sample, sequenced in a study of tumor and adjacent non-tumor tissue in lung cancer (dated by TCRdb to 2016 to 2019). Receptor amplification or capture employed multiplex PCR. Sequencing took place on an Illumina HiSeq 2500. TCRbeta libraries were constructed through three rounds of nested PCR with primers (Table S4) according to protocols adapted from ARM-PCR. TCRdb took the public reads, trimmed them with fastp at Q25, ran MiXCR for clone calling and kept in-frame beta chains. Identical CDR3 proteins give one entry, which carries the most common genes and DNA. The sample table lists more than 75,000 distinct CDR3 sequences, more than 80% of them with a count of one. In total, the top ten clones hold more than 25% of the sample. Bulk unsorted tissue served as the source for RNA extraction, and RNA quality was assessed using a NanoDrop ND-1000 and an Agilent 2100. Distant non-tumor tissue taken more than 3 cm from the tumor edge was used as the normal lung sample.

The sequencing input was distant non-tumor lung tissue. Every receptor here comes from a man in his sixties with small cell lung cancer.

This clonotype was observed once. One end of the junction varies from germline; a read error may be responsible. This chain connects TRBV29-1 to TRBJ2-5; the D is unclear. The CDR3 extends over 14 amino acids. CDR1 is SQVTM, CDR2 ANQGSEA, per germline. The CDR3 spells CSVGNWASEAAQCF. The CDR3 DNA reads TGCAGCGTAGGGAACTGGGCCTCCGAGGCGGCCCAGTGCTTC.

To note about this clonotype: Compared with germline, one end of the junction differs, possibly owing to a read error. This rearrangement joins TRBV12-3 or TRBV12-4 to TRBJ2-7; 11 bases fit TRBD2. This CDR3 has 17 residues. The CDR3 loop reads CASRRTSGSRDSYEQYF. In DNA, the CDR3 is TGTGCCAGCAGACGCACTAGCGGGAGTCGGGATTCCTACGAGCAATACTTC.

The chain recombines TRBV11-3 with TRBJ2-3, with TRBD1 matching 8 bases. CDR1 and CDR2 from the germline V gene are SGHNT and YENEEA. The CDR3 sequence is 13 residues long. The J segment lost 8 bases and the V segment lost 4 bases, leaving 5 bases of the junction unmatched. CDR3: CASSSRGQVTQYF. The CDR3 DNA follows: TGTGCCAGCAGCTCCCGGGGACAGGTTACGCAGTATTTT.

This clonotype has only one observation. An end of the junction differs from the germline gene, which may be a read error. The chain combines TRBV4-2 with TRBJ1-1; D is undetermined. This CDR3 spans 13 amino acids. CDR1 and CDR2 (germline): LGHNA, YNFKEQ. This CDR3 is CASIQEFNAEAFF. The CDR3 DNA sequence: TGTGCCAGCATCCAAGAATTCAACGCTGAAGCTTTCTTT.

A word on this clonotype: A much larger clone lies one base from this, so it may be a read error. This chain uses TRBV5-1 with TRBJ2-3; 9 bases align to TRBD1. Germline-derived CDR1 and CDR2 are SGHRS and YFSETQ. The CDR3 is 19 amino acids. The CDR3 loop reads CARSLAPGTGRVGTDTQYF. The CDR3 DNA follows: TGCGCCAGGAGCTTGGCCCCCGGGACAGGGAGAGTGGGCACAGATACGCAGTATTTT.

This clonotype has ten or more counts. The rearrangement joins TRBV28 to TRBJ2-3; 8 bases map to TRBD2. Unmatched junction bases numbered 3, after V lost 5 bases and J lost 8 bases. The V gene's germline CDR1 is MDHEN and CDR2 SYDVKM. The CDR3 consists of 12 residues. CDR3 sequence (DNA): TGTGCCAGCAGTCCCACTAGCGGTACGCAGTATTTT. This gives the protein CASSPTSGTQYF.

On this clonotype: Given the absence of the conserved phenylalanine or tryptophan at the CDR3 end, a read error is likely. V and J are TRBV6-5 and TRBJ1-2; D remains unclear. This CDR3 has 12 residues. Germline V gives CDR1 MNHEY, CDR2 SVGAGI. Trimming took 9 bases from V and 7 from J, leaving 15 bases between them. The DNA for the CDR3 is TGTGCCAGTAGTACCGGTGTGGCTGGCTACACCATC. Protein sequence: CASSTGVAGYTI.

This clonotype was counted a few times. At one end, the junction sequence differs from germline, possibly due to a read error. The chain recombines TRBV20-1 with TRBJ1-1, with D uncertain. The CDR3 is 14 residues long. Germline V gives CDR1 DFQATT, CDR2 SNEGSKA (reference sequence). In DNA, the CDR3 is TGCAGTGATAGAAGGGCCCAGCCGAGCACTGAAGCTTTCTTT. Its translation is CSDRRAQPSTEAFF.

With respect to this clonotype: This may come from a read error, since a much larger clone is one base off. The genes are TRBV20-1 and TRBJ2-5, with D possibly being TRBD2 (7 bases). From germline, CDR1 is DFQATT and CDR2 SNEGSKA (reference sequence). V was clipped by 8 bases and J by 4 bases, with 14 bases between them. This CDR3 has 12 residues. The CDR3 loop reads CSPEGGGETQYF. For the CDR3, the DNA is TGCAGTCCCGAGGGAGGGGGAGAGACCCAGTACTTC.

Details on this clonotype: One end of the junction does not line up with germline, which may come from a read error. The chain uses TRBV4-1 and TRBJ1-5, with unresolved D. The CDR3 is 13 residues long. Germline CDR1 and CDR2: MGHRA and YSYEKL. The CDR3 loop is CASSQRMSQPQHF. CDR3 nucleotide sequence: TGTGCCAGCAGTCAGAGGATGTCTCAGCCCCAGCATTTT.

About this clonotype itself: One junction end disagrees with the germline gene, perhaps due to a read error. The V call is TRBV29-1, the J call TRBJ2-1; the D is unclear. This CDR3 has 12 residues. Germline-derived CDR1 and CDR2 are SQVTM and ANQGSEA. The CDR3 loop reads CSVEDAEDEQFF. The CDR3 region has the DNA TGCAGTGTTGAAGACGCGGAAGACGAGCAATTCTTC.

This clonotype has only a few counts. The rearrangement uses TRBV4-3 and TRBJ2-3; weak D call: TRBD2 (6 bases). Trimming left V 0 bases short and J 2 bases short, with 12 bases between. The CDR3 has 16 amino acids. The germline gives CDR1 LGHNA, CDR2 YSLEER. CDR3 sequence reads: CASSQDRAGTTDTQYF. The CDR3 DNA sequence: TGCGCCAGCAGCCAAGATAGAGCGGGCACCACAGATACGCAGTATTTT.

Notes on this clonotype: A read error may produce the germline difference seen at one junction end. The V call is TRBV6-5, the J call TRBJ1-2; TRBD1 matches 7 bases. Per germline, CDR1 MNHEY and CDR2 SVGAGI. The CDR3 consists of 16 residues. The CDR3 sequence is CACSYVTGTVSYGYTF. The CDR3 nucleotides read TGTGCCTGCAGTTACGTAACCGGGACAGTGTCCTATGGCTACACCTTC.

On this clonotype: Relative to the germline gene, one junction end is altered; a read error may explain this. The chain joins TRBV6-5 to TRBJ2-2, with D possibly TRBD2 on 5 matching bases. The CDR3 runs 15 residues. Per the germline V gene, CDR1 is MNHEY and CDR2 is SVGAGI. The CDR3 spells CVSSYLNPGTGELFF. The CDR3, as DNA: TGTGTCAGCAGTTACTTGAATCCGGGGACCGGGGAGCTGTTTTTT.

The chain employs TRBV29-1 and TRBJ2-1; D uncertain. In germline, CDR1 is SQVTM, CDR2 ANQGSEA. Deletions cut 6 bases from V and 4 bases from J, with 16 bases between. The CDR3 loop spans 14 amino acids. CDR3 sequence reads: CSVLTGLGYNEQFF. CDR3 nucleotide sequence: TGCAGCGTGTTGACTGGTTTGGGTTACAATGAGCAGTTCTTC.

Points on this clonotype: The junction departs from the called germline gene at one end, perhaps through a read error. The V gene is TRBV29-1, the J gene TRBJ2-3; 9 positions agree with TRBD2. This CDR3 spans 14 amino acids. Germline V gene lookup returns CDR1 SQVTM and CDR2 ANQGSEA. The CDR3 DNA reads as TGCAGCGTAGACAGCGGGAGGAGCACAGAGACGCAGTATTTT. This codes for CSVDSGRSTETQYF.

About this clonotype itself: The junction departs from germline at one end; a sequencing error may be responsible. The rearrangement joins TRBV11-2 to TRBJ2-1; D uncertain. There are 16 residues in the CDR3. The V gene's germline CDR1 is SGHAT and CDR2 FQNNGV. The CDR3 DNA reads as TGTGCCAGCAGCCTTAGTGCAGATAGCTCCTACAGTGAGCAGTTCTTC. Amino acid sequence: CASSLSADSSYSEQFF.

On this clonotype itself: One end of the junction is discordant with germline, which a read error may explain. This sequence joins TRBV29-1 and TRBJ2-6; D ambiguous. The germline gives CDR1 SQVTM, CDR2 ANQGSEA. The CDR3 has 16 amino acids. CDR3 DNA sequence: TGCAGCGCTCAATGTGGACGCAACTCTGAGGCCAACGTCATGACTTTC. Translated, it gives CSAQCGRNSEANVMTF.

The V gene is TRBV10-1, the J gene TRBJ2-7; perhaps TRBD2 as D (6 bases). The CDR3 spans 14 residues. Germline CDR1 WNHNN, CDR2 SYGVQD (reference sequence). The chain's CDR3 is CASSEGGSLNEQNV. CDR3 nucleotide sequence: TGCGCAAGCAGTGAAGGAGGGAGCCTTAACGAGCAGAACGTC.

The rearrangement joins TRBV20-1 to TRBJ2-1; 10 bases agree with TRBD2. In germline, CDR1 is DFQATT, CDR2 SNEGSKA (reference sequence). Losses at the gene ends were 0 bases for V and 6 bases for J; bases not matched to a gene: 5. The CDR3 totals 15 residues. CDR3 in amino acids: CSARELAGSGNEQFF. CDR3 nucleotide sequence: TGCAGTGCTAGAGAACTAGCGGGATCGGGCAATGAGCAGTTCTTC.

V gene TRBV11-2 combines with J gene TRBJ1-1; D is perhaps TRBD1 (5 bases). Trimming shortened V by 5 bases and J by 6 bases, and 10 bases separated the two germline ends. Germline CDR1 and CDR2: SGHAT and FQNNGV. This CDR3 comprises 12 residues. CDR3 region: CASSRKQAEAFF. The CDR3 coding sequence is TGTGCCAGCAGCCGTAAACAGGCTGAAGCTTTCTTT. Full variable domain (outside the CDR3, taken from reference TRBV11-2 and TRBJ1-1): EAGVAQSPRYKIIEKRQSVAFWCNPISGHATLYWYQQILGQGPKLLIQFQNNGVVDDSQLPKDRFSAERLKGVDSTLKIQPAKLEDSAVYLCASSRKQAEAFFGQGTRLTVV.

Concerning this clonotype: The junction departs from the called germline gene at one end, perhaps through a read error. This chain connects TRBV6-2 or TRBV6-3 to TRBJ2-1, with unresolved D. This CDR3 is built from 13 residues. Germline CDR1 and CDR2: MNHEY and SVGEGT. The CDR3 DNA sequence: TGTGCCAACAGTACCAATCCTAACAATGAGCAGTTCTTC. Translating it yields CANSTNPNNEQFF.

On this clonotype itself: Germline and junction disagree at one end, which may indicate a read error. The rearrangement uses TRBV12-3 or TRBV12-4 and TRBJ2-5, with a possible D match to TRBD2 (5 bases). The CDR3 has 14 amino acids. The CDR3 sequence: CASSLTEREEAQYF. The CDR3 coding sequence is TGTGCCAGCAGTTTAACGGAGAGGGAAGAGGCCCAGTACTTC.

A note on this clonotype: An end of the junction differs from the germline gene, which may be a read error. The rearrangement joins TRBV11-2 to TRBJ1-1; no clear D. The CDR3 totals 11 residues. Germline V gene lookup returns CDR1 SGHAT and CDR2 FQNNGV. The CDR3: CASSLGFPALF. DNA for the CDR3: TGTGCTAGCAGCTTAGGTTTCCCGGCTCTCTTT.

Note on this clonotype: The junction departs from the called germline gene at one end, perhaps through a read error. Here the CDR3 reads CASSLKQASSYNEQLF. The CDR3 DNA follows: TGCGCCAGCAGCTTGAAGCAAGCAAGCTCCTACAATGAGCAGTTATTC. V gene TRBV5-1 combines with J gene TRBJ2-1; D gene ambiguous. This CDR3 has 16 amino acids. The V gene's germline CDR1 is SGHRS and CDR2 YFSETQ.

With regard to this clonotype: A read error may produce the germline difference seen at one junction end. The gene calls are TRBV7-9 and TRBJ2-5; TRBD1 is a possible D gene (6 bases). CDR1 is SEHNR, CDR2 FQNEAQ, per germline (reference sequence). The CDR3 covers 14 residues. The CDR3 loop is CASSYPTGFETQYF. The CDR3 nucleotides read TGTGCCAGCAGCTATCCCACAGGGTTCGAGACCCAGTACTTT. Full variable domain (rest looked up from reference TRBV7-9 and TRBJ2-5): DTGVSQNPRHKITKRGQNVTFRCDPISEHNRLYWYRQTLGQGPEFLTYFQNEAQLEKSRLLSDRFSAERPKGSFSTLEIQRTEQGDSAMYLCASSYPTGFETQYFGPGTRLLVL.

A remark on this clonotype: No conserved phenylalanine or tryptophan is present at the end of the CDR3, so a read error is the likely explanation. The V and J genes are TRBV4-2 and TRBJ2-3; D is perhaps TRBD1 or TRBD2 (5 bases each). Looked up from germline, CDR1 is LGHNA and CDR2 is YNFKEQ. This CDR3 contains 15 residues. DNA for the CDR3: TGTGCCAGCAGCGCAGGGACGGCTAGCACAGATACACAGTATTCT. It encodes CASSAGTASTDTQYS.